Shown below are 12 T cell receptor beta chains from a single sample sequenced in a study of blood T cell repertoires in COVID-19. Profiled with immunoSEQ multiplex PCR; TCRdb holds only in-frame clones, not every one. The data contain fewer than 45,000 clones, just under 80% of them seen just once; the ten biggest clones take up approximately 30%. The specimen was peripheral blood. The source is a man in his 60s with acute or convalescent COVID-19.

This CDR3 is CASSHPGTAQETQYF. CDR3 nucleotides: TGTGCCAGCAGCCACCCCGGGACAGCTCAAGAGACCCAGTACTTC. The rearrangement links TRBV14 to TRBJ2-5; 7 bases are shared with TRBD1. Germline CDR1 is SGHDN and CDR2 is FVKESK. The trim removed 3 bases at V and 2 bases at J, leaving 6 bases unmatched. This CDR3 is 15 amino acids long.

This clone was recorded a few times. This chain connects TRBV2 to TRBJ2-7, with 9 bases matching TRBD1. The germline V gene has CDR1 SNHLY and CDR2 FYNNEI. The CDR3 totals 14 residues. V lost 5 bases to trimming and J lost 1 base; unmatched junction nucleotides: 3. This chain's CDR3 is CASSFGTGSYEQYF. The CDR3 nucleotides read TGTGCCAGCAGTTTCGGGACAGGGTCCTACGAGCAGTACTTC.

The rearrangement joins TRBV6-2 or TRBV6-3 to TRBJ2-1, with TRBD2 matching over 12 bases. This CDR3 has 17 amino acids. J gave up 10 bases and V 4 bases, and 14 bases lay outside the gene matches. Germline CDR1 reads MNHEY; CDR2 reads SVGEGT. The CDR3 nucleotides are TGTGCCAGCAGTTCCTTCCGGCTTCTAGCGGGAGGGGGAGAGCAGTTCTTC. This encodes CASSSFRLLAGGGEQFF.

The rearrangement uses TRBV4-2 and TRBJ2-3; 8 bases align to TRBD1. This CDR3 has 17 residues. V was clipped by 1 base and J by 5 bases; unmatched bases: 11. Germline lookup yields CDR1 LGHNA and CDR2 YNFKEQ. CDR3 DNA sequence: TGTGCCAGCAGCCAAGTCCCTACAGGGGGGTCCGGAGATACGCAGTATTTT. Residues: CASSQVPTGGSGDTQYF.

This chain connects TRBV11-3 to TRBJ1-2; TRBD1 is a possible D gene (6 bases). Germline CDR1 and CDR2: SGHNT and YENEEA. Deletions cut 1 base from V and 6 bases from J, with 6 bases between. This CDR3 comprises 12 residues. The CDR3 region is CASSLGQDGYTF. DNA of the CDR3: TGTGCCAGCAGCTTAGGACAGGATGGCTACACCTTC.

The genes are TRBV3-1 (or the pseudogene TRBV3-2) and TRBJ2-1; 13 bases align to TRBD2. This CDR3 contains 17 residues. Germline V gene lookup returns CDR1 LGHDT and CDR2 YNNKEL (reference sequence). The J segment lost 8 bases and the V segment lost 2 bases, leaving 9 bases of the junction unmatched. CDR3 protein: CASSQHKLAGGPDEQFF. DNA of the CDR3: TGTGCCAGCAGCCAACACAAACTAGCGGGAGGGCCTGATGAGCAGTTCTTC.

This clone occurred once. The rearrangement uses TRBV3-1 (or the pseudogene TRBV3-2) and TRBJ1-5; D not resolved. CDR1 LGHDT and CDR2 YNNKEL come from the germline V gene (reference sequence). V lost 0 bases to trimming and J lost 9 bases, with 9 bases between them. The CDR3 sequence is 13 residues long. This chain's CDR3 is CASSQDPGGPQHF. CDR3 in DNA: TGTGCCAGCAGCCAAGATCCCGGAGGGCCCCAGCATTTT.

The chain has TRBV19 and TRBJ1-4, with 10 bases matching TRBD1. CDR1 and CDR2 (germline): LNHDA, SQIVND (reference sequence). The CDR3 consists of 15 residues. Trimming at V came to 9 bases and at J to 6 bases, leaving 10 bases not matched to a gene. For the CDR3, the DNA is TGTGCCAGCCAAGGGTCGGGACAGGGGCATGAAAAACTGTTTTTT. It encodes CASQGSGQGHEKLFF. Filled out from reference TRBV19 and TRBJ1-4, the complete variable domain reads DGGITQSPKYLFRKEGQNVTLSCEQNLNHDAMYWYRQDPGQGLRLIYYSQIVNDFQKGDIAEGYSVSREKKESFPLTVTSAQKNPTAFYLCASQGSGQGHEKLFFGSGTQLSVL.

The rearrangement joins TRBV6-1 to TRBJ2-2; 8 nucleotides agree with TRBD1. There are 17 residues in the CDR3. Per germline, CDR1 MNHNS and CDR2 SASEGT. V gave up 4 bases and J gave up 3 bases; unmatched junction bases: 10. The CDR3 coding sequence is TGTGCCAGCAGTGGGACAGGGCGCCCGGGAGACACCGGGGAGCTGTTTTTT. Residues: CASSGTGRPGDTGELFF.

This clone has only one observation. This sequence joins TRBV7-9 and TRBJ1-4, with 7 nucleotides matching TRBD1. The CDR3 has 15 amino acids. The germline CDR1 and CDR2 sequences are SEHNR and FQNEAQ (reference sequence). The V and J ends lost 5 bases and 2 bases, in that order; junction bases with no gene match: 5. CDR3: CASSRNRGTNEKLFF. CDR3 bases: TGTGCCAGCAGCAGGAACAGGGGCACTAATGAAAAACTGTTTTTT. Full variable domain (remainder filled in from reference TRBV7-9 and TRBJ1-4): DTGVSQNPRHKITKRGQNVTFRCDPISEHNRLYWYRQTLGQGPEFLTYFQNEAQLEKSRLLSDRFSAERPKGSFSTLEIQRTEQGDSAMYLCASSRNRGTNEKLFFGSGTQLSVL.

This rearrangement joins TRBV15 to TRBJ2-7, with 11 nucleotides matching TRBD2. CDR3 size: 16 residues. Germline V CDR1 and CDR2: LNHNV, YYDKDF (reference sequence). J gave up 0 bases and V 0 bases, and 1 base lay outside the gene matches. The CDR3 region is CATSRDTSGSSYEQYF. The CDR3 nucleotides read TGTGCCACCAGCAGAGATACTAGCGGGAGCTCCTACGAGCAGTACTTC.

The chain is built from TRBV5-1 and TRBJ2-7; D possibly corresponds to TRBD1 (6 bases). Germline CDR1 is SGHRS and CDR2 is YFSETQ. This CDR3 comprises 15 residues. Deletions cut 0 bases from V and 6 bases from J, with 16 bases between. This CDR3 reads CASSLEGEGSGEQYF. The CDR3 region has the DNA TGCGCCAGCAGCTTGGAGGGGGAAGGGTCGGGCGAGCAGTACTTC.